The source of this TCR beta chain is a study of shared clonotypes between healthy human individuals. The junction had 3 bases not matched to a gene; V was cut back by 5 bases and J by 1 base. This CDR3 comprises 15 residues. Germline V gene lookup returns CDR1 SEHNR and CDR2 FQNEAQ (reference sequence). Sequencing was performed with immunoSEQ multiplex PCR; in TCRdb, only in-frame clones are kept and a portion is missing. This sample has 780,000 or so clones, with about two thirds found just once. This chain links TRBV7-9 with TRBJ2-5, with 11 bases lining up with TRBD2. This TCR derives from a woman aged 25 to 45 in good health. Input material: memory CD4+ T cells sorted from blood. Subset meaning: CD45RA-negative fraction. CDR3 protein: CASSAGLAGQETQYF. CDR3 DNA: TGTGCCAGCAGCGCCGGACTAGCGGGCCAAGAGACCCAGTACTTC.